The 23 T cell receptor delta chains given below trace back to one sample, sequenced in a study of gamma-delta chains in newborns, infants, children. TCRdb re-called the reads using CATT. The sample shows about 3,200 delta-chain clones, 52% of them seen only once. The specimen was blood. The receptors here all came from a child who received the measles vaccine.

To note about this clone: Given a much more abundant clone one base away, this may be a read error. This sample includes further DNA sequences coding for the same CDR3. The CDR3 DNA reads as TGCGCAGCAAGCGTATCGTCTTCGGACACCGATAAACTCATCTTT. Encoded protein: CAASVSSSDTDKLIF. The chain joins TRAV29/DV5 to TRDJ1; no firm D call. The CDR3 runs 15 residues. Germline CDR1 is NSMFDY and CDR2 is ISSIKDK.

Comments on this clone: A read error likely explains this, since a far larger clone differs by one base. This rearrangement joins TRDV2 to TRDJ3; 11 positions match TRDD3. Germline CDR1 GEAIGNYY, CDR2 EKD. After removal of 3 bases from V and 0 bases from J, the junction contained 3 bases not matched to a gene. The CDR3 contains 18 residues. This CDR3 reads CACDSGGYSSWDTRQMFF. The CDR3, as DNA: TGTGCCTGTGACTCTGGGGGATACAGCTCCTGGGACACCCGACAGATGTTTTTC.

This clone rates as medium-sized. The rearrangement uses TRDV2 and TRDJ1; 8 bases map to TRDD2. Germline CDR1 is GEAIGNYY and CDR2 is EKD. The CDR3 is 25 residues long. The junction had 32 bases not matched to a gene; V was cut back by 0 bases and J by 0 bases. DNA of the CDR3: TGTGCCTGTGACACCATCCTTCCTATAGGAGACCCTGATCTTAGAGGGGGTCTGTACACCGATAAACTCATCTTT. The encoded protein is CACDTILPIGDPDLRGGLYTDKLIF.

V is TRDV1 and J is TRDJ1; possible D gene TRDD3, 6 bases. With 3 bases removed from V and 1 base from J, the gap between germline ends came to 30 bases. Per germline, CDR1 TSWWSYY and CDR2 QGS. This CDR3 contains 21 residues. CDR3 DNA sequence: TGTGCTCTTGGGGAGCATCCGGGGGAGACGTCTGTTTTCACAACCACCGATAAACTCATCTTT. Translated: CALGEHPGETSVFTTTDKLIF.

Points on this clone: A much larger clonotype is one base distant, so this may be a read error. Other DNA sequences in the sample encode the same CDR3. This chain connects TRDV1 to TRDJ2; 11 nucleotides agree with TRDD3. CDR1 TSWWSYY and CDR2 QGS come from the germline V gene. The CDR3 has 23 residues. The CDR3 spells CALGGTFSRPLGDTQALTAQLFF. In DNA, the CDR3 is TGTGCCCTTGGGGGGACCTTCTCCAGACCCCTGGGGGATACCCAAGCTTTGACAGCACAACTCTTCTTT.

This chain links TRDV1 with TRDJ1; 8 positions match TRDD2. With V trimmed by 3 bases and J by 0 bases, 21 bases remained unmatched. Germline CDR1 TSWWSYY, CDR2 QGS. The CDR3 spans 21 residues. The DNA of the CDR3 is TGTGCTCTTGGGGACCCTCTTCCTACGCCCAACTCCCTCGTCTACACCGATAAACTCATCTTT. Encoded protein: CALGDPLPTPNSLVYTDKLIF.

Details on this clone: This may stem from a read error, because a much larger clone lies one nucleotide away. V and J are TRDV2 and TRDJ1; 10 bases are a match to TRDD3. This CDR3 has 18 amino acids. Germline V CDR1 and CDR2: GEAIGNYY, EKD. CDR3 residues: CACDTLRGIRASTDRLIF. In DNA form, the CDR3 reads TGTGCCTGTGACACCTTGAGGGGGATACGCGCAAGCACCGATAGACTCATCTTT.

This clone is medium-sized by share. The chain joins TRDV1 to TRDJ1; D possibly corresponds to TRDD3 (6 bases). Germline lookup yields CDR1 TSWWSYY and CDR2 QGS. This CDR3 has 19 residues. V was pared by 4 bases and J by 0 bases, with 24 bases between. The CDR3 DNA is TGTGCTCTTGGGGTAATCTATTTCTTGGGGGTCCCGTACACCGATAAACTCATCTTT. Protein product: CALGVIYFLGVPYTDKLIF.

The CDR3 loop reads CALGDPTRIPWGIRVRLSIDKLIF. CDR3 nucleotides: TGTGCTCTTGGGGACCCTACCCGCATTCCCTGGGGGATACGCGTGCGATTGAGCATCGACAAACTCATCTTT. This chain joins TRDV1 and TRDJ1; 12 nucleotides match TRDD3. This CDR3 is 24 amino acids long. The J segment lost 8 bases and the V segment lost 3 bases, leaving 34 bases of the junction unmatched. The germline gives CDR1 TSWWSYY, CDR2 QGS.

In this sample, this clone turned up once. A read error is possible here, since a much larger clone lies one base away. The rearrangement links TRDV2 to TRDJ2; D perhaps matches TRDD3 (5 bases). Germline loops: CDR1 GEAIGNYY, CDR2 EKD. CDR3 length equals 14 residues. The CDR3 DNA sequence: TGTGCCTATGACGCCGTACTGGTGACAGCACAACTCTTCTTT. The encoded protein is CAYDAVLVTAQLFF.

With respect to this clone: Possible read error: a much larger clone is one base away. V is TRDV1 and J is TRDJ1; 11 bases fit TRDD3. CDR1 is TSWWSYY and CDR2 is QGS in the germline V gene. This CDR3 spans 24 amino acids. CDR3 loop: CALGERLPTLYWGITRGRRDRLIF. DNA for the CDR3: TGTGCTCTTGGGGAAAGACTTCCTACTCTGTACTGGGGGATAACGCGGGGCCGGCGCGATAGACTCATCTTT.

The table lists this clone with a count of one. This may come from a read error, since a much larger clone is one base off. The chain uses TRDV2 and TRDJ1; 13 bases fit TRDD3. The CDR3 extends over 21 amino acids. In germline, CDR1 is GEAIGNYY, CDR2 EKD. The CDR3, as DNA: TGTGCCTGTGACACCGTTACTGGGGGATACGCTCGGGTGGGTACCACCGATAAACCCATCTTT. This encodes CACDTVTGGYARVGTTDKPIF.

As DNA, the CDR3 is TGTGCCTGTGACCCCCTCTCAGCCTTACTGGGCGAGGTTGGCGGTAGACTCATCTTT. This translates into CACDPLSALLGEVGGRLIF. The chain is built from TRDV2 and TRDJ1, with D perhaps TRDD3 (6 bases). Germline values: CDR1 GEAIGNYY, CDR2 EKD. The CDR3 runs 19 residues. Trimming pared 3 bases from V and 10 bases from J, leaving 35 bases between.

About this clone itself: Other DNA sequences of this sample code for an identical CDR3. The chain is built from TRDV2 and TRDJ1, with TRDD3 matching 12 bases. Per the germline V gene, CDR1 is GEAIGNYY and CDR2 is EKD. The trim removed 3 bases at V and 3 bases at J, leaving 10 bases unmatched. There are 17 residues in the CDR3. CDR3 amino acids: CACDPLGTGGYPDKLIF. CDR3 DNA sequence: TGTGCCTGTGACCCCCTAGGTACTGGGGGATACCCCGATAAACTCATCTTT.

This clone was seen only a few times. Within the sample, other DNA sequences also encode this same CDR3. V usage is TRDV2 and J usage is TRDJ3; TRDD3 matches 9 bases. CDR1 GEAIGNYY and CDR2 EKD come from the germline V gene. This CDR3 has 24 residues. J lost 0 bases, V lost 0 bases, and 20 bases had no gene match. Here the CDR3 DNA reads TGTGCCTGTGACACCGTAGAGGGTACTGGGGGAACGTCTTACTCCTCCTGGGACACCCGACAGATGTTTTTC. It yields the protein CACDTVEGTGGTSYSSWDTRQMFF.

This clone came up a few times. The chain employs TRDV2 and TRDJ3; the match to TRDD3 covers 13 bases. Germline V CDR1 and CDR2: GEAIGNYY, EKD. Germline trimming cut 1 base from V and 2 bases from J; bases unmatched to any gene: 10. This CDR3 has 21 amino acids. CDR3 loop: CACDTVLGDTKMTWDTRQMFF. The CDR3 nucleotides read TGTGCCTGTGACACTGTACTGGGGGATACGAAGATGACCTGGGACACCCGACAGATGTTTTTC.

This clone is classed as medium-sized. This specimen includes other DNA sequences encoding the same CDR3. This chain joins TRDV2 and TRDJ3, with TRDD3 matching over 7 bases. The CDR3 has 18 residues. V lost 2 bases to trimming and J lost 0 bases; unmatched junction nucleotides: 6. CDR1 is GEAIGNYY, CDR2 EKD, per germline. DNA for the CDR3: TGTGCCTGTGACAGTACTGGGGTCAGCTCCTGGGACACCCGACAGATGTTTTTC. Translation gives CACDSTGVSSWDTRQMFF.

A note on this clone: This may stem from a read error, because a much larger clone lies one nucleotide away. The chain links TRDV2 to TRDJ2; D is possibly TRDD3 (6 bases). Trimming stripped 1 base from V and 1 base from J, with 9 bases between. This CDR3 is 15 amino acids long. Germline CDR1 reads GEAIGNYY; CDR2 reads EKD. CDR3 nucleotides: TGTGCCTGTGACACGGTGGGGGGTTTGACAGCACAACTCTTCTTT. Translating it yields CACDTVGGLTAQLFF.

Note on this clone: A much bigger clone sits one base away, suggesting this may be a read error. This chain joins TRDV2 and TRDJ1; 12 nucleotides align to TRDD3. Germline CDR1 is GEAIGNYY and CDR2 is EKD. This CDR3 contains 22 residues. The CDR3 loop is CASDNLGTSLPTLLGDTEELIF. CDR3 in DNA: TGTGCCAGTGACAACCTCGGGACTTCCCTTCCCACCTTACTGGGGGATACAGAGGAACTCATCTTT.

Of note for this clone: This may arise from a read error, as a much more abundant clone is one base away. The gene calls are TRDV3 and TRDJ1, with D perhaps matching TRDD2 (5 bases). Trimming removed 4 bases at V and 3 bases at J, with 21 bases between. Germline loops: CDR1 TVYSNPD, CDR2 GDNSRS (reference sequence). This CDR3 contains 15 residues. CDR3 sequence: CASLLSHKYADKLIF. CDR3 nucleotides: TGTGCCTCCCTACTTTCCCACAAGTACGCCGATAAACTCATCTTT.

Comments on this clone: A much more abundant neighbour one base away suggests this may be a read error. This CDR3 is CACDSLTRGSSYTDKLIF. CDR3 bases: TGTGCCTGTGACTCCCTTACTAGGGGATCCTCGTACACCGATAAACTCATCTTT. The chain employs TRDV2 and TRDJ1, with TRDD3 as a possible D gene (6 bases). V gave up 3 bases and J gave up 0 bases, with 22 bases separating them. The CDR3 is 18 residues long. CDR1 and CDR2 (germline): GEAIGNYY, EKD.

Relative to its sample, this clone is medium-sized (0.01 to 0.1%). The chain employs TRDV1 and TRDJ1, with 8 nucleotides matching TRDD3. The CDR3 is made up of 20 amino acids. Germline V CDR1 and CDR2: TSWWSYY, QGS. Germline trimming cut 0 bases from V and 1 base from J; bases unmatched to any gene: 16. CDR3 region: CALGELELMHKGYATDKLIF. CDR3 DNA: TGTGCTCTTGGGGAACTAGAGTTGATGCACAAGGGATACGCCACCGATAAACTCATCTTT.

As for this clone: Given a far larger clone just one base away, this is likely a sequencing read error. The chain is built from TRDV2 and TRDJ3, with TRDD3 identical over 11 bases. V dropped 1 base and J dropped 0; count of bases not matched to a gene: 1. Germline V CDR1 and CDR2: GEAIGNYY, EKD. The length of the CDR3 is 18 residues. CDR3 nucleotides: TGTGCCTGTGACACTACTGGGGGATACTCCTGGGACACCCGACAGATGTTTTTC. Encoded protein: CACDTTGGYSWDTRQMFF.